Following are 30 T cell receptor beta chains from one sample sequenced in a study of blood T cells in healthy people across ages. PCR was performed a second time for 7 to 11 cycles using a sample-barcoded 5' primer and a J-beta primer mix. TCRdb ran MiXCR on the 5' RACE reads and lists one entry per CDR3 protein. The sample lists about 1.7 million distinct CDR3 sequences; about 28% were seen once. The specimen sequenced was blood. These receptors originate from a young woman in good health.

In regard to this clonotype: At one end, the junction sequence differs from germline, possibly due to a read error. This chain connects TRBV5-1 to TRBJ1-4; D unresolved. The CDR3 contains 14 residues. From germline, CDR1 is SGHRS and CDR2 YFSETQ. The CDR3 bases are TGCGCCAGCAGTACCGGACGTACTAATGATAAACGGTTTTTT. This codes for CASSTGRTNDKRFF.

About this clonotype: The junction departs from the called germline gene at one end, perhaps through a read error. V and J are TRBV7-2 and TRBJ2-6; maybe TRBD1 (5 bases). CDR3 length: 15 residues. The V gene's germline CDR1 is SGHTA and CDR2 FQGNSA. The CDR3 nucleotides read TGTGCCAGCAGCTCACAATCCTCTGGGGCCAACGTCCTGGCTTTC. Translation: CASSSQSSGANVLAF.

This CDR3 is CASSQNQAGGRTDTQYF. In nucleotides, the CDR3 is TGCGCCAGCAGCCAAAACCAAGCGGGAGGGCGTACAGATACGCAGTATTTT. The V call is TRBV4-3, the J call TRBJ2-3, with TRBD2 matching 10 bases. The CDR3 runs to 17 residues. J was trimmed by 3 bases and V by 2 bases; bases with no gene match: 8. Germline-derived CDR1 and CDR2 are LGHNA and YSLEER.

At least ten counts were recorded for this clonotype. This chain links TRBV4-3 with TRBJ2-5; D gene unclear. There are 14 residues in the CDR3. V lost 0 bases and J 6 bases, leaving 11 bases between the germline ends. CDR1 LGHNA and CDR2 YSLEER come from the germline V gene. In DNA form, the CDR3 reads TGCGCCAGCAGCCAAGATGTCAGTGGGCAGACCCAGTACTTC. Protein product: CASSQDVSGQTQYF.

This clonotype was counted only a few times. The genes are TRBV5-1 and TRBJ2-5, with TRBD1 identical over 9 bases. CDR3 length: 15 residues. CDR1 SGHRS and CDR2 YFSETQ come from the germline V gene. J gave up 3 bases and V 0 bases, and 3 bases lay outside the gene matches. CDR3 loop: CASSLGDREKETQYF. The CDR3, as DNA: TGCGCCAGCAGCTTGGGGGACAGGGAAAAAGAGACCCAGTACTTC.

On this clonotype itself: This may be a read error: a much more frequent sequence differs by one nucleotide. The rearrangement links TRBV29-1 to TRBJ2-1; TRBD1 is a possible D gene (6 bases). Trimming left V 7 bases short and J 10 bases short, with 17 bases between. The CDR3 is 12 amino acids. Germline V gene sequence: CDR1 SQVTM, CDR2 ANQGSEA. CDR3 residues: CSGSPGDGEQFF. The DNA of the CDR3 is TGCAGCGGCTCCCCAGGGGACGGAGAGCAGTTCTTC.

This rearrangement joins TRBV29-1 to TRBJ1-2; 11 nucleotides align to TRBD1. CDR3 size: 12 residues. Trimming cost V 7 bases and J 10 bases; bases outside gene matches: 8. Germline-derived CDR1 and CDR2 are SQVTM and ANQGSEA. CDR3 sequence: CSAPGQGGDYTF. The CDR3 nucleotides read TGCAGCGCCCCGGGACAGGGGGGAGACTACACCTTC.

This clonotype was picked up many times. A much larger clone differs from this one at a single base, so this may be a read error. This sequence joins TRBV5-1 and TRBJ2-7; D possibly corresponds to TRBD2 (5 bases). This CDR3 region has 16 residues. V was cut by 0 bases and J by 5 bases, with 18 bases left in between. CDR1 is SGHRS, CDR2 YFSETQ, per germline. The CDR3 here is CASSLGGTHGGDEQYF. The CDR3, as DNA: TGCGCCAGCAGCTTGGGCGGTACCCATGGAGGCGACGAGCAGTACTTC.

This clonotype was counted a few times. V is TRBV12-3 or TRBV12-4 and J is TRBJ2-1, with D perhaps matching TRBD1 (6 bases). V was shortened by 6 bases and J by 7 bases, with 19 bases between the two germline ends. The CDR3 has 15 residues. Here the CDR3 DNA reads TGTGCCAGCAGGAACTTACAGGGATTTGGTAATGAGCAGTTCTTC. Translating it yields CASRNLQGFGNEQFF.

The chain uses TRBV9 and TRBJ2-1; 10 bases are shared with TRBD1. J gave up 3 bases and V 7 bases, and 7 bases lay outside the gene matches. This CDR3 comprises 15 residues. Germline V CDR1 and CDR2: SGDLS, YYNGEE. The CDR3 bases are TGTGCCAGCTCAAGGACAGGGGGGGACTACAATGAGCAGTTCTTC. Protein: CASSRTGGDYNEQFF.

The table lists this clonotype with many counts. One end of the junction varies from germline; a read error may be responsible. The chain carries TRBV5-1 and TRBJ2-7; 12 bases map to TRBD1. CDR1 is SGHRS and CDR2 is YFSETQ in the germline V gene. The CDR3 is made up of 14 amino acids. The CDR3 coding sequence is TGTGCCAGCAGTCTAGGGACAGGGGGCCACGAGCAGTACTTC. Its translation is CASSLGTGGHEQYF.

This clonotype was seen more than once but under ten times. CDR3 sequence: CASSLVAGTKSYEQYF. CDR3 nucleotide sequence: TGCGCCAGCAGCTTGGTAGCCGGGACTAAAAGCTACGAGCAGTACTTC. The chain uses TRBV5-1 and TRBJ2-7, with 7 bases lining up with TRBD2. The CDR3 has 16 amino acids. J was trimmed by 3 bases and V by 0 bases; bases with no gene match: 9. Germline V gene sequence: CDR1 SGHRS, CDR2 YFSETQ.

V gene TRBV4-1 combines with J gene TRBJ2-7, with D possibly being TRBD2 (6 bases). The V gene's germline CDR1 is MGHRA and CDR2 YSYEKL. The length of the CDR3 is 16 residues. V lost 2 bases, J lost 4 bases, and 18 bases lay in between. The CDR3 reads CASSQRDLGGEYEQYF. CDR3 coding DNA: TGCGCCAGCAGCCAAAGGGATCTTGGAGGGGAATACGAGCAGTACTTC.

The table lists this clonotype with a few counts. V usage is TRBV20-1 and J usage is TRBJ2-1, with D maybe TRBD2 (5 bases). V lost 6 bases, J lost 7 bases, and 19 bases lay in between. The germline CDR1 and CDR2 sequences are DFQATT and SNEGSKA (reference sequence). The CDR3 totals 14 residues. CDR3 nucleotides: TGCAGTGCCTATAGCCCCGGAACTAGGAATGAGCAGTTCTTC. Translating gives CSAYSPGTRNEQFF.

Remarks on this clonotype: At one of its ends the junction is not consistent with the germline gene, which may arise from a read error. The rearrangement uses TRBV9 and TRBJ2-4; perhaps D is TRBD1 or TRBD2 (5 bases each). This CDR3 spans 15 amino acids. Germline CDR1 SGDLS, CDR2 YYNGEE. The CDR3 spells CASSVDGADLKEQYF. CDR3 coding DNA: TGCGCCAGCAGCGTAGACGGGGCGGATTTAAAAGAGCAGTACTTC.

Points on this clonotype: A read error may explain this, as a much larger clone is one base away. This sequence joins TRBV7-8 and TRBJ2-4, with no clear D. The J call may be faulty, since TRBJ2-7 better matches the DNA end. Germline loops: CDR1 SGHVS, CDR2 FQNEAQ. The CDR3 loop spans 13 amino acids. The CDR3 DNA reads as TGTGCCAGCAGCCTGACCTGGGGATGCGAGCAGTACTTC. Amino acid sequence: CASSLTWGCEQYF.

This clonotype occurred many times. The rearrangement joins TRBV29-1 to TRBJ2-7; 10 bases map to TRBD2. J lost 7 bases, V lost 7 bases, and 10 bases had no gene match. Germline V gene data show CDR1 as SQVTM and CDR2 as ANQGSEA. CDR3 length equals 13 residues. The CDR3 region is CSADGLAVGEQYF. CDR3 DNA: TGCAGCGCCGACGGACTAGCGGTGGGTGAGCAGTACTTC.

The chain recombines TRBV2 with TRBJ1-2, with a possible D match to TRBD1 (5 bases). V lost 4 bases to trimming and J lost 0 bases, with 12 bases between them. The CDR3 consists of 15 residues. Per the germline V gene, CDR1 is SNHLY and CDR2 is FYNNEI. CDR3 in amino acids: CASSGGEPANYGYTF. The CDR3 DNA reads TGTGCCAGCAGTGGAGGGGAACCAGCTAACTATGGCTACACCTTC. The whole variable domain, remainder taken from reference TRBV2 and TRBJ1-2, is EPEVTQTPSHQVTQMGQEVILRCVPISNHLYFYWYRQILGQKVEFLVSFYNNEISEKSEIFDDQFSVERPDGSNFTLKIRSTKLEDSAMYFCASSGGEPANYGYTFGSGTRLTVV.

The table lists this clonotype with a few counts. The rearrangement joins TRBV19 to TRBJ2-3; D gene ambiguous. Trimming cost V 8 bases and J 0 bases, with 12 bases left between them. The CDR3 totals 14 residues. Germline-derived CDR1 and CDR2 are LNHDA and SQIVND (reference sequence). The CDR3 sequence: CASWEGLSTDTQYF. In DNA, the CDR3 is TGTGCCAGTTGGGAAGGTTTAAGCACAGATACGCAGTATTTT.

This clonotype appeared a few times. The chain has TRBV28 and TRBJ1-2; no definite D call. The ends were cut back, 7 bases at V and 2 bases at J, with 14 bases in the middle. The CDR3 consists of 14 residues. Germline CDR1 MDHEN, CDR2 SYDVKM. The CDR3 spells CASTLALENYGYTF. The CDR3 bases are TGTGCCAGCACCCTAGCACTGGAGAACTATGGCTACACCTTC.

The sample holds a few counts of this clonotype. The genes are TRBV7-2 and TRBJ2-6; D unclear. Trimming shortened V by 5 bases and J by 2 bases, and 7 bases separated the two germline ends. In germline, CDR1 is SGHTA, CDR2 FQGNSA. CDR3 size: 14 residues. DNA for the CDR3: TGTGCCAGCAGCCAAGTCCCTGGGGCCAACGTCCTGACTTTC. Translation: CASSQVPGANVLTF.

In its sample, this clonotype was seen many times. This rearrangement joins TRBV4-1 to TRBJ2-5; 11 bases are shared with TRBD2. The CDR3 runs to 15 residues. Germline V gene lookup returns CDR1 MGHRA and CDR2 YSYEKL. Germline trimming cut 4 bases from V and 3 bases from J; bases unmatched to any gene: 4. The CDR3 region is CASSPGTSGKETQYF. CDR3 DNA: TGCGCCAGCAGCCCCGGGACTAGCGGAAAAGAGACCCAGTACTTC.

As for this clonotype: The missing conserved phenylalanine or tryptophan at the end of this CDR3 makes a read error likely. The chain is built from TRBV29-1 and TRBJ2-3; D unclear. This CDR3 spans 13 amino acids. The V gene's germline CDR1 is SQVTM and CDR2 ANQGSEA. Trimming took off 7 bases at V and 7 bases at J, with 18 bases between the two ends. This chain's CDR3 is CSATVEPTYTQYC. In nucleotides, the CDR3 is TGCAGCGCCACGGTGGAACCGACCTATACGCAGTATTGT.

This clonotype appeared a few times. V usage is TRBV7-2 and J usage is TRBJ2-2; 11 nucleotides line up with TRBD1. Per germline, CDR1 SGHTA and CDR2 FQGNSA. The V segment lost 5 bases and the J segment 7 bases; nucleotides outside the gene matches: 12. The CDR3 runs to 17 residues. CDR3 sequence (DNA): TGTGCCAGCAGCCCAACCGGGACAGGGGGTCGGAACGGGGAGCTGTTTTTT. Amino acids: CASSPTGTGGRNGELFF. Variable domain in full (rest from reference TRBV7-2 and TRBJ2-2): GAGVSQSPSNKVTEKGKDVELRCDPISGHTALYWYRQSLGQGLEFLIYFQGNSAPDKSGLPSDRFSAERTGGSVSTLTIQRTQQEDSAVYLCASSPTGTGGRNGELFFGEGSRLTVL.

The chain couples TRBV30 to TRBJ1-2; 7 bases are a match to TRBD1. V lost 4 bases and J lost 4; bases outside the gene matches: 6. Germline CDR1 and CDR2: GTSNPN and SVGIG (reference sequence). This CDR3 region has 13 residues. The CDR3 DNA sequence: TGTGCCTGGACCCGCCAGGGGGTCTATGGCTACACCTTC. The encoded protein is CAWTRQGVYGYTF.

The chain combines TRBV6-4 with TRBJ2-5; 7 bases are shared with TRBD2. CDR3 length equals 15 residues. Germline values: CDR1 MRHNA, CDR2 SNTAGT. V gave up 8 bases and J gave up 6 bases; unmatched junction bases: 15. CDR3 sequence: CASRIPGGEGKTQYF. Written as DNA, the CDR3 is TGTGCCAGCCGGATCCCGGGCGGGGAGGGAAAGACCCAGTACTTC.

This CDR3 is CSGGARDRGEQYF. CDR3 nucleotide sequence: TGCAGCGGCGGGGCGCGGGATCGCGGGGAGCAGTACTTC. The chain links TRBV29-1 to TRBJ2-7, with a possible D match to TRBD2 (6 bases). The CDR3 has 13 residues. Germline V gene sequence: CDR1 SQVTM, CDR2 ANQGSEA. The V end was cut by 7 bases, the J end by 7 bases, with 20 bases between.

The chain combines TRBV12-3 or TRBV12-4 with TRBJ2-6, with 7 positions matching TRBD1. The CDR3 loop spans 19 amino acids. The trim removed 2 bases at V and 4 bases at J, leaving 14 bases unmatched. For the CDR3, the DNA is TGTGCCAGCAGTTTAAGAGTCGGGACAGAGTGGTCCGGGGCCAACGTCCTGACTTTC. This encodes CASSLRVGTEWSGANVLTF.

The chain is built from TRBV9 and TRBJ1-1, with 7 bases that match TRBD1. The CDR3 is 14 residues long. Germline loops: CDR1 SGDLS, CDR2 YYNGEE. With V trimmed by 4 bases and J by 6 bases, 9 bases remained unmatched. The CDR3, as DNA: TGTGCCAGCAGCCCACCCAGGGGGGGATCTGAAGCTTTCTTT. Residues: CASSPPRGGSEAFF.

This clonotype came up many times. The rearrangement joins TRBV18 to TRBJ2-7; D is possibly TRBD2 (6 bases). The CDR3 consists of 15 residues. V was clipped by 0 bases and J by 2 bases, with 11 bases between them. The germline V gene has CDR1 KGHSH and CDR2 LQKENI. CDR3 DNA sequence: TGTGCCAGCTCACCACCGTCGAGCGGGCCCTACGAGCAGTACTTC. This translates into CASSPPSSGPYEQYF.